This is a list of T cell receptor beta chains from one sample in a study of blood T cell repertoires in COVID-19. Here immunoSEQ multiplex PCR was the method, and the copy in TCRdb shows in-frame clones only, minus some. The sample includes some 100,000 clones, roughly 90% of them seen just once. What was sequenced was peripheral blood. All receptors come from a human donor with active COVID-19. The donor label of this sample is uncertain. Each CDR3 is given with its conserved first and last residue. D genes are given only for firm matches. Only part of the rows carry a size: once, few, many, or a class if the clone is expanded.

-	-	TRBV7-6	TRBJ1-3	TGTGCCAGCAGCTCCACTTGGGGGCAAGTCGATTCTGGAAACACCATATATTTT	CASSSTWGQVDSGNTIYF
TRBD2	-	TRBV28	TRBJ2-1	TGTGCCAGCAGTATAGCGGGACCCAACAATGAGCAGTTCTTC	CASSIAGPNNEQFF
-	-	TRBV5-1	TRBJ2-7	TGCGCCAGCAGCAAAGCGGGACAACCCTCCGAGCAGTACTTC	CASSKAGQPSEQYF
-	-	TRBV21-1	TRBJ2-4	TGTGCCAGCAGCCTTAGCGGACAGGGAGTGTTAATACTAGCCAAAAACATTCAGTACTTC	CASSLSGQGVLILAKNIQYF
TRBD2	few	TRBV7-7	TRBJ2-1	TGTGCCAGCAGCGAGATAGCGGGGGGTTTCTATGAGCAGTTCTTC	CASSEIAGGFYEQFF
-	-	TRBV12-3/TRBV12-4	TRBJ1-1	TGTGCCAGCAGTTTCTACGGGAACACTGAAGCTTTCTTT	CASSFYGNTEAFF
-	-	TRBV7-6	TRBJ1-5	TGTGCCAGCAGCTTAGGTCAGGGGCCGGGCCAGCCCCAGCATTTT	CASSLGQGPGQPQHF
TRBD1	-	TRBV9	TRBJ2-7	TGTGCCAGCAGCGTAGGACTGTCGGGACAGGTATTCGGGAACTACGAGCAGTACTTC	CASSVGLSGQVFGNYEQYF
-	-	TRBV5-6	TRBJ1-1	TGTGCCAGCAGCTACCGAGCTACAGGGCGCCCTGAAGCTTTCTTT	CASSYRATGRPEAFF
-	-	TRBV5-1	TRBJ2-7	TGCGCCAGCAGCCCTACCGGGACACGAAACTTCAGATACGAGCAGTACTTC	CASSPTGTRNFRYEQYF
TRBD2	-	TRBV7-8	TRBJ2-1	TGTGCCAGCAGCTTATCAGCGGGGGTGGATGAGCAGTTCTTC	CASSLSAGVDEQFF
TRBD1	-	TRBV6-5	TRBJ1-5	TGTGCCAGCAGTTACTCACAGGGGCCAAATCAGCCCCAGCATTTT	CASSYSQGPNQPQHF
-	-	TRBV28	TRBJ2-3	TGTGCCAGCGCTAGAGCAGATACGCAGTATTTT	CASARADTQYF
TRBD1	-	TRBV25-1	TRBJ2-7	TGTGCCAGCAGTGAATTCGGGACAGCCTCCTACGAGCAGTACTTC	CASSEFGTASYEQYF
-	-	TRBV7-9	TRBJ1-6	TGTGCCAGCAGCTCCCTGACGGAGGGCCCCTATAATTCACCCCTCCACTTT	CASSSLTEGPYNSPLHF